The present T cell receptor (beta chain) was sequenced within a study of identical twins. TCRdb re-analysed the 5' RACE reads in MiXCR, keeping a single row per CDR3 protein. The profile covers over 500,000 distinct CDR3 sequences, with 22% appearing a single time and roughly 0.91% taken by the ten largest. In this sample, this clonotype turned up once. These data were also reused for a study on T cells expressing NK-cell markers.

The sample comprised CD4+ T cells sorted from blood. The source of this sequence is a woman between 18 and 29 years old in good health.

The CDR3 reads CAISEDGDQPQHF. The CDR3 nucleotides read TGTGCCATCAGTGAGGATGGAGACCAGCCCCAGCATTTT. The chain couples TRBV10-3 to TRBJ1-5, with D uncertain. This CDR3 has 13 residues. Germline loops: CDR1 ENHRY, CDR2 SYGVKD. Trimming took 2 bases from V and 7 from J, leaving 9 bases between them.